This TCR beta chain was profiled in a study of blood T cell repertoires in COVID-19. Overall study context: Sample material is recorded as cDNA or gDNA derived from T cells, B-cell-depleted T cells, or PBMCs.

Recruits, aged about 18 to 89 years, lived in 25 or so US areas. Clinical histories supplied by participants themselves formed the basis of cohort assignment. Donors in Cohort 3 who had recovered were those with two negative PCRs, healthcare professional clearance, or resolution of their symptoms. Using immunoSEQ multiplex PCR, the repertoire was profiled, and TCRdb retains in-frame clones only, with some absent. The sample lists over 150,000 clones; more than 75% were seen once. V was clipped by 7 bases and J by 3 bases, with 18 bases between them. The CDR3 contains 15 residues. The germline V gene has CDR1 SGHTA and CDR2 FQGNSA.

The source of this sequence is a woman between 50 and 59 years old who had recovered from COVID-19. V gene TRBV7-2 combines with J gene TRBJ1-1; tentative D call: TRBD1 (5 bases). The sequenced material came from PBMCs or T cells enriched from blood (not recorded which). CDR3 region: CASTFSLSGDTEAFF. As DNA, the CDR3 is TGTGCCAGCACCTTTAGCCTATCGGGGGACACTGAAGCTTTCTTT.